The source of this TCR beta chain is a study of blood T cell repertoires in COVID-19. In terms of age and location, participants ranged from about 18 to 100 years and lived in about two dozen US areas. Participants had their cohort set by participant-reported clinical history. Sequencing was performed with immunoSEQ multiplex PCR; in TCRdb, only in-frame clones are kept and a portion is missing. The table includes 300,000 to 400,000 clones, 88% detected once. The germline V gene encodes CDR1 KGHSH and CDR2 LQKENI. After removal of 2 bases from V and 0 bases from J, the junction contained 1 base not matched to a gene. The CDR3 has 15 amino acids.

Sequencing input: PBMCs or T cells enriched from blood (not recorded which). The J gene is TRBJ2-1, the V gene TRBV18; TRBD2 matches 7 bases. This clonotype was obtained from a woman in her late teens or twenties who had recovered from COVID-19. The CDR3 DNA reads as TGTGCCAGCTCACCAGAGCGGGGCTCCTACAATGAGCAGTTCTTC. It yields the protein CASSPERGSYNEQFF.